Below are 10 T cell receptor beta chains sequenced from a single sample in a study of early T cells in non-severe SARS-CoV-2 infection. One entry per CDR3 protein results from TCRdb running MiXCR on the 5' RACE reads. The repertoire includes approximately 60,000 distinct CDR3 sequences, roughly an eighth of them detected once, and around 1.4% sits in the top ten. Material for sequencing was whole blood. Receptors originate from an adult who was a healthcare worker with PCR-confirmed SARS-CoV-2 infection or an uninfected control (not recorded which).

The V call is TRBV19, the J call TRBJ2-2; the match to TRBD1 covers 8 bases. Germline trimming cut 7 bases from V and 0 bases from J; bases unmatched to any gene: 13. CDR1 and CDR2 (germline): LNHDA, SQIVND (reference sequence). This CDR3 has 18 residues. The DNA of the CDR3 is TGTGCCAGTAACCTATTCCCCGGACAGGGTTCGAACACCGGGGAGCTGTTTTTT. Translating it yields CASNLFPGQGSNTGELFF.

A few counts support this clonotype. DNA for the CDR3: TGTGCCAGCAGCCCCAGCTTTTCGCTGGAGCCCCAGCATTTT. Its translation is CASSPSFSLEPQHF. The genes are TRBV7-2 and TRBJ1-5; no reliable D call. This CDR3 has 14 amino acids. V lost 5 bases, J lost 8 bases, and 16 bases lay in between. Germline CDR1 reads SGHTA; CDR2 reads FQGNSA. The full variable domain, completed using reference TRBV7-2 and TRBJ1-5, is GAGVSQSPSNKVTEKGKDVELRCDPISGHTALYWYRQSLGQGLEFLIYFQGNSAPDKSGLPSDRFSAERTGGSVSTLTIQRTQQEDSAVYLCASSPSFSLEPQHFGDGTRLSIL.

CDR3 nucleotides: TGCAGCGTGCAAAGGGCCGGGACGTCCTATGGCTACACCTTC. Translating it yields CSVQRAGTSYGYTF. This rearrangement joins TRBV29-1 to TRBJ1-2, with D tentatively TRBD1 (5 bases). Deletions cut 6 bases from V and 4 bases from J, with 18 bases between. This CDR3 has 14 residues. The V gene's germline CDR1 is SQVTM and CDR2 ANQGSEA.

At least ten counts were recorded for this clonotype. V usage is TRBV5-1 and J usage is TRBJ2-3; TRBD2 aligns across 7 bases. CDR3 length: 16 amino acids. The junction had 9 bases not matched to a gene; V was cut back by 5 bases and J by 0 bases. Germline CDR1 SGHRS, CDR2 YFSETQ. The CDR3: CASSITLGGSTDTQYF. The CDR3 DNA is TGCGCCAGCAGTATCACATTGGGAGGGAGCACAGATACGCAGTATTTT. Supplemented by reference TRBV5-1 and TRBJ2-3, the full variable domain reads KAGVTQTPRYLIKTRGQQVTLSCSPISGHRSVSWYQQTPGQGLQFLFEYFSETQRNKGNFPGRFSGRQFSNSRSEMNVSTLELGDSALYLCASSITLGGSTDTQYFGPGTRLTVL.

This clonotype has just a few counts. V and J are TRBV7-2 and TRBJ1-5; unclear D gene. The germline V and J ends were trimmed by 6 bases and 0 bases, with 15 bases remaining between them. The CDR3 has 16 residues. Per the germline V gene, CDR1 is SGHTA and CDR2 is FQGNSA. In DNA form, the CDR3 reads TGTGCCAGCAGTCCGACATCCGATTATAGCAATCAGCCCCAGCATTTT. Amino acid sequence: CASSPTSDYSNQPQHF.

The chain employs TRBV7-9 and TRBJ2-1; D perhaps matches TRBD1 (5 bases). Germline V gene sequence: CDR1 SEHNR, CDR2 FQNEAQ (reference sequence). Trimming took off 3 bases at V and 5 bases at J, with 11 bases between the two ends. CDR3 size: 14 residues. Written as DNA, the CDR3 is TGTGCCAGCAGCTTTTCTGCAGGGCACAATGAGCAGTTCTTC. Residues: CASSFSAGHNEQFF.

V usage is TRBV4-3 and J usage is TRBJ1-2; the D gene is possibly TRBD1 (5 bases). The CDR3 runs 14 residues. With 0 bases removed from V and 6 bases from J, the gap between germline ends came to 11 bases. CDR1 is LGHNA, CDR2 YSLEER, per germline. In nucleotides, the CDR3 is TGCGCCAGCAGCCAAGATGGGGCAGTAGATGGCTACACCTTC. It encodes CASSQDGAVDGYTF.

This clonotype was recorded many times. The rearrangement joins TRBV10-3 to TRBJ2-7, with a tentative D call TRBD2 (6 bases). Germline assignment: CDR1 ENHRY and CDR2 SYGVKD. This CDR3 has 13 amino acids. Trimming removed 4 bases from V and 2 bases from J, with 9 bases in between. The CDR3 coding sequence is TGTGCCATCAGTGGGAGGGGTACCTACGAGCAGTACTTC. Protein: CAISGRGTYEQYF.

This clonotype was counted only a few times. The J gene is TRBJ1-6, the V gene TRBV7-2; D perhaps matches TRBD1 (5 bases). Germline V gives CDR1 SGHTA, CDR2 FQGNSA. This CDR3 region has 16 residues. Deletions cut 2 bases from V and 5 bases from J, with 13 bases between. The CDR3 DNA follows: TGTGCCAGCAGCTTAAGGGTACACAGGAATAATTCACCCCTCCACTTT. Its protein is CASSLRVHRNNSPLHF.

The table lists this clonotype with many counts. The J gene is TRBJ2-3, the V gene TRBV20-1, with D maybe TRBD2 (7 bases). This CDR3 has 16 amino acids. Trimming took off 6 bases at V and 4 bases at J, with 23 bases between the two ends. The germline V gene has CDR1 DFQATT and CDR2 SNEGSKA (reference sequence). In DNA form, the CDR3 reads TGCAGTGCCGCAGGCGGGGGCTTCCAGGCAGCAGATACGCAGTATTTT. It is translated as CSAAGGGFQAADTQYF.